This TCR beta chain was documented in a study of blood T cell repertoires in COVID-19. Clones were sequenced by immunoSEQ multiplex PCR, and TCRdb holds only the in-frame ones, with some missing. The data show 95,000 to 120,000 clones, with around 85% seen just once and more than 5% held by the top ten. Seattle's cohort entered during active infection and was followed longitudinally. Germline assignment: CDR1 MNHEY and CDR2 SVGAGI. This CDR3 has 14 amino acids. V was cut by 4 bases and J by 2 bases, with 12 bases left in between. The clonotype originates from a woman aged 55-69 years with COVID-19, enrolled during active disease. The J gene is TRBJ2-7, the V gene TRBV6-5; weak D call: TRBD1 (5 bases). Sequencing input: peripheral blood. The CDR3 is CASSLYRGPYEQYF. CDR3 DNA: TGTGCCAGCAGTTTGTATAGGGGCCCCTACGAGCAGTACTTC.